The source of this T cell receptor (beta chain) is a study of shared T cell receptors in the human thymus. Sequencing was performed with immunoSEQ multiplex PCR; in TCRdb, only in-frame clones are kept and a portion is missing. The sample yields hundreds of thousands of clones, roughly 90% seen once. This clone was counted a few times. The same sample was also used in a study of human thymus T cells. That source notes: Corrective cardiac surgery supplied the resected thymus tissue. Reports from related research described highly overlapping thymic repertoires among unrelated individuals.

Material: thymocytes. The clonotype comes from a boy under two years old with a congenital heart defect.

CDR3 sequence: CASSPRDTPYEQYF. The CDR3 bases are TGTGCCAGCAGTCCCCGGGACACCCCCTACGAGCAGTACTTC. V is TRBV28 and J is TRBJ2-7; possible D gene TRBD1, 6 bases. This CDR3 spans 14 amino acids. Germline V gene sequence: CDR1 MDHEN, CDR2 SYDVKM. V was pared by 5 bases and J by 2 bases, with 13 bases between.